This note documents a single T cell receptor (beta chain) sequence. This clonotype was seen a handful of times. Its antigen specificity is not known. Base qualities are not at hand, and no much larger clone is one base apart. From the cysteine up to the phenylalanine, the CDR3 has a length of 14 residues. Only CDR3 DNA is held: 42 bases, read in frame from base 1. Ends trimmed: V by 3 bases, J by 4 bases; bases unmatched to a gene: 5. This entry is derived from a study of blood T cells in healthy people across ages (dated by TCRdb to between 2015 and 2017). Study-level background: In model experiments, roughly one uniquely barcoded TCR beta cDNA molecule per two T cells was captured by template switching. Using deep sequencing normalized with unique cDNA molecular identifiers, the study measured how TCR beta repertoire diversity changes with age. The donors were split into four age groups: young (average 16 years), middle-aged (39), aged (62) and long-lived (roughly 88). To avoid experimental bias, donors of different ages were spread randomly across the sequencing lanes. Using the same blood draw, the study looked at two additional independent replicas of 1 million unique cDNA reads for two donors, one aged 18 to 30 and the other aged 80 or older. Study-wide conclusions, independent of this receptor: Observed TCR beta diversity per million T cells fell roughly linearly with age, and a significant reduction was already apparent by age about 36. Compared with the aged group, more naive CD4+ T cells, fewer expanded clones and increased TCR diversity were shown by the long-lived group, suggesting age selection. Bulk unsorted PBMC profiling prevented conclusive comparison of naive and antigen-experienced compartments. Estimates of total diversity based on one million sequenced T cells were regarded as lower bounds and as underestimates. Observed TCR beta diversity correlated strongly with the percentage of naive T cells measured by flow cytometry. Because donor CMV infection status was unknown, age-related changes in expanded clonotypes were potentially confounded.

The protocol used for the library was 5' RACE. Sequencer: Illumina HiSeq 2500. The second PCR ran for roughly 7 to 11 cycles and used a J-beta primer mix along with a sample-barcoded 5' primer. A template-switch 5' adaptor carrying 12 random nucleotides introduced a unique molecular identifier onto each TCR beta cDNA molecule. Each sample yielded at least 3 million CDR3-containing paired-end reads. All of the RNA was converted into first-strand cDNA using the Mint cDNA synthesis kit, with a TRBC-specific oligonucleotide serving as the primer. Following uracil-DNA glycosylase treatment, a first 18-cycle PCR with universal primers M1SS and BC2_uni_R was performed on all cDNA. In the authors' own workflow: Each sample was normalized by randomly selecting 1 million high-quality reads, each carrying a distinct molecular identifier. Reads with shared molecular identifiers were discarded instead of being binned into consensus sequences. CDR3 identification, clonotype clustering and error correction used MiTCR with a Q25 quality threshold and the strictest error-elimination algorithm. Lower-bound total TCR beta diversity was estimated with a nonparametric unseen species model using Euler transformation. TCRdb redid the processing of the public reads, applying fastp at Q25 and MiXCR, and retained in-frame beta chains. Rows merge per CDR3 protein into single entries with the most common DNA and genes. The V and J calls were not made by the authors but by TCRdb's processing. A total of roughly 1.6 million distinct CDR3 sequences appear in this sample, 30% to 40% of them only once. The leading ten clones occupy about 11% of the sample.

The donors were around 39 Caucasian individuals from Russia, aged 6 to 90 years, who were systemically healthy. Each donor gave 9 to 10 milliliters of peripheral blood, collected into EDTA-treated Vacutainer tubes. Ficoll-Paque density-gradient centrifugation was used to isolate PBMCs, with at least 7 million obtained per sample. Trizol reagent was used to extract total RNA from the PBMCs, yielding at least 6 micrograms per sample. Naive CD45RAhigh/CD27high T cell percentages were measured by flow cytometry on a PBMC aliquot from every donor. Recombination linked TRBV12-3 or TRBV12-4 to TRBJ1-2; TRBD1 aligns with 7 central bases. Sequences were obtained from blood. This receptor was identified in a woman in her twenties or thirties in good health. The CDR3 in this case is CASSFDRVAYGYTF. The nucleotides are TGTGCCAGCAGTTTCGACAGGGTGGCCTATGGCTACACCTTC.